A single sample gave rise to the 23 T cell receptor beta chains below, sequenced in a study of T cells after yellow fever vaccination. TCRdb reprocessed the 5' RACE reads with MiXCR, giving one entry per CDR3 protein. The sample holds some 63,000 distinct CDR3 sequences, 7.4% seen once. Sample: CD8+ T cells sorted from PBMCs, taken 15 days after the yellow fever booster vaccination. The receptors shown here come from a man aged 30-40 years who received the YFV17D yellow fever vaccine.

This clonotype was counted ten times or more. The rearrangement uses TRBV19 and TRBJ2-7; D is ambiguous. CDR3 length equals 13 residues. Trimming removed 5 bases from V and 6 bases from J, with 14 bases in between. Germline loops: CDR1 LNHDA, CDR2 SQIVND (reference sequence). The chain's CDR3 is CASSLSVVAEQYF. CDR3 coding DNA: TGTGCCAGTAGTCTTTCCGTGGTCGCCGAGCAGTACTTC.

This clonotype was seen at least ten times. The rearrangement links TRBV19 to TRBJ2-7; 7 bases map to TRBD1. CDR1 is LNHDA and CDR2 is SQIVND in the germline V gene (reference sequence). The junction had 10 bases not matched to a gene; V was cut back by 5 bases and J by 6 bases. CDR3 size: 14 residues. The CDR3 sequence is CASSDYRGSSEQYF. CDR3 nucleotide sequence: TGTGCCAGTAGTGACTACAGGGGAAGCAGCGAGCAGTACTTC.

In its sample, this clonotype was seen many times. J is TRBJ2-2 and V is TRBV27; possibly TRBD2 for D (5 bases). V was clipped by 7 bases and J by 4 bases, with 13 bases between them. The CDR3 covers 14 residues. Germline V CDR1 and CDR2: MNHEY, SMNVEV (reference sequence). Written as DNA, the CDR3 is TGTGCCAGCACCCCGGGAACGGGCACCGGGGAGCTGTTTTTT. It codes for CASTPGTGTGELFF.

This clonotype has a count of ten or more. The chain is built from TRBV20-1 and TRBJ2-2; possibly TRBD1 for D (6 bases). The V gene lost 2 bases and the J gene lost 3 bases, with 10 bases spanning the gap. From germline, CDR1 is DFQATT and CDR2 SNEGSKA (reference sequence). The CDR3 has 14 amino acids. The CDR3 sequence is CSARKTGYTGELFF. In DNA, the CDR3 is TGCAGTGCTAGAAAGACAGGATACACCGGGGAGCTGTTTTTT.

In its sample, this clonotype was seen many times. This chain connects TRBV9 to TRBJ2-3; 7 bases align to TRBD1. V was clipped by 2 bases and J by 1 base; unmatched bases: 4. The CDR3 runs to 15 residues. Germline V gives CDR1 SGDLS, CDR2 YYNGEE. CDR3 residues: CASSVHRGGTDTQYF. The CDR3 nucleotides are TGTGCCAGCAGCGTCCACAGGGGTGGCACAGATACGCAGTATTTT.

This clonotype was counted only a few times. The chain recombines TRBV20-1 with TRBJ2-7; the match to TRBD2 covers 7 bases. Trimming at V came to 4 bases and at J to 2 bases, leaving 14 bases not matched to a gene. The germline gives CDR1 DFQATT, CDR2 SNEGSKA (reference sequence). CDR3 length: 16 amino acids. The CDR3, as DNA: TGCAGTGCTACCTCCCCTAGCGGCCATGCCCCCTACGAGCAGTACTTC. This codes for CSATSPSGHAPYEQYF.

In its sample, this clonotype was seen a few times. The chain has TRBV27 and TRBJ2-3, with 11 bases aligning to TRBD2. The CDR3 is 19 amino acids. Germline lookup yields CDR1 MNHEY and CDR2 SMNVEV (reference sequence). J gave up 6 bases and V 7 bases, and 21 bases lay outside the gene matches. CDR3 sequence: CASTFRPPGTSGAGDTQYF. DNA for the CDR3: TGTGCCAGCACCTTCCGTCCTCCCGGGACTAGCGGAGCGGGGGATACGCAGTATTTT.

A note on this clonotype: It may be a read error: a sequence one base away is much more abundant. V and J are TRBV5-1 and TRBJ2-5, with a possible D match to TRBD2 (6 bases). CDR1 is SGHRS and CDR2 is YFSETQ in the germline V gene. The CDR3 is 14 amino acids. Trimming took 6 bases from V and 4 from J, leaving 16 bases between them. CDR3 sequence (DNA): TGCGCCAGCAACTCCGGACACGGGGGAGAGACCCAGTACTTC. Protein product: CASNSGHGGETQYF. Supplemented by reference TRBV5-1 and TRBJ2-5, the full variable domain reads KAGVTQTPRYLIKTRGQQVTLSCSPISGHRSVSWYQQTPGQGLQFLFEYFSETQRNKGNFPGRFSGRQFSNSRSEMNVSTLELGDSALYLCASNSGHGGETQYFGPGTRLLVL.

Concerning this clonotype: This may stem from a read error, because a much larger clone lies one nucleotide away. This rearrangement joins TRBV7-2 to TRBJ2-1, with no clear D. V was cut by 4 bases and J by 2 bases, with 12 bases left in between. This CDR3 contains 15 residues. CDR1 is SGHTA, CDR2 FQGNSA, per germline. In nucleotides, the CDR3 is TGTGCCAGCAGCTCGGACGCATCTCCCTACAATGAGCAGTTCTTC. Translating gives CASSSDASPYNEQFF.

This clonotype was observed many times. The V and J genes are TRBV10-3 and TRBJ2-5; tentatively, D is TRBD2 (6 bases). Germline CDR1 and CDR2: ENHRY and SYGVKD. The CDR3 has 16 amino acids. Trimming took off 0 bases at V and 7 bases at J, with 18 bases between the two ends. The CDR3, as DNA: TGTGCCATCAGTGAGTCTTCGGGAGCCGCCTTATTGACCCAGTACTTC. Translating it yields CAISESSGAALLTQYF.

At least ten counts were recorded for this clonotype. J is TRBJ1-1 and V is TRBV10-3, with D possibly TRBD1 on 5 matching bases. Germline values: CDR1 ENHRY, CDR2 SYGVKD. CDR3 length: 13 amino acids. V was cut by 2 bases and J by 4 bases, with 8 bases left in between. CDR3 bases: TGTGCCATCAGTGAGCACAGGTTCACTGAAGCTTTCTTT. It specifies CAISEHRFTEAFF.

This clonotype showed up just a few times. The genes are TRBV7-8 and TRBJ1-3, with D uncertain. Germline V gene data show CDR1 as SGHVS and CDR2 as FQNEAQ. V was pared by 4 bases and J by 4 bases, with 17 bases between. This CDR3 comprises 16 residues. CDR3 sequence (DNA): TGTGCCAGCAGCTCCTCAGATGCCCCACCGGGAAACACCATATATTTT. This codes for CASSSSDAPPGNTIYF.

Remarks on this clonotype: This could be a read error, since a much larger clone is one nucleotide away. The conserved phenylalanine or tryptophan normally closing the CDR3 is absent here, so this likely arose from a read error. This rearrangement joins TRBV14 to TRBJ1-2; the match to TRBD1 covers 7 bases. Germline V gene lookup returns CDR1 SGHDN and CDR2 FVKESK. V gave up 4 bases and J gave up 5 bases; unmatched junction bases: 4. The CDR3 runs 13 residues. This CDR3 is CASSLGQPYGYTL. The CDR3, as DNA: TGTGCCAGCAGCCTGGGACAGCCTTATGGCTACACCCTC.

This clonotype was found many times. The chain employs TRBV18 and TRBJ2-5; D is undetermined. CDR1 and CDR2 (germline): KGHSH, LQKENI. The V end was cut by 6 bases, the J end by 4 bases, with 12 bases between. CDR3 length equals 13 residues. The CDR3 region is CASSDVGSETQYF. CDR3 sequence (DNA): TGTGCCAGCTCGGATGTGGGTTCAGAGACCCAGTACTTC. Full variable domain (outside the CDR3, taken from reference TRBV18 and TRBJ2-5): NAGVMQNPRHLVRRRGQEARLRCSPMKGHSHVYWYRQLPEEGLKFMVYLQKENIIDESGMPKERFSAEFPKEGPSILRIQQVVRGDSAAYFCASSDVGSETQYFGPGTRLLVL.

In this sample, this clonotype turned up many times. The rearrangement joins TRBV12-3 or TRBV12-4 to TRBJ2-1; D is perhaps TRBD1 or TRBD2 (5 bases each). CDR3 length equals 13 residues. Trimming stripped 3 bases from V and 10 bases from J, with 13 bases between. The chain's CDR3 is CASSFRDPTEQFF. For the CDR3, the DNA is TGTGCCAGCAGTTTCCGGGACCCTACCGAGCAGTTCTTC.

Ten or more counts support this clonotype. The chain links TRBV27 to TRBJ2-3; D not certain. V shed 8 bases and J shed 0 bases, with 9 bases lying between them. Germline loops: CDR1 MNHEY, CDR2 SMNVEV (reference sequence). The CDR3 sequence is 13 residues long. The CDR3 loop reads CASRRTSTDTQYF. CDR3 coding DNA: TGTGCCAGCCGGAGAACTAGCACAGATACGCAGTATTTT.

This clonotype was recorded once. This sequence may be a read error, since a much larger clone differs from it by one base. The chain joins TRBV20-1 to TRBJ2-7, with 8 bases aligning to TRBD2. Near its end, the DNA agrees better with TRBJ2-1, so the J call may be wrong. CDR3 length: 13 residues. Germline CDR1 DFQATT, CDR2 SNEGSKA (reference sequence). This chain's CDR3 is CSAKAGDTYEQFF. CDR3 nucleotides: TGCAGTGCTAAAGCGGGAGATACCTACGAGCAGTTCTTC.

This clonotype was detected a few times. V and J are TRBV4-3 and TRBJ2-1; D unresolved. Per germline, CDR1 LGHNA and CDR2 YSLEER. This CDR3 comprises 15 residues. The ends were cut back, 4 bases at V and 0 bases at J, with 10 bases in the middle. The CDR3 loop reads CASSLVQNSYNEQFF. In DNA form, the CDR3 reads TGCGCCAGCAGCCTAGTACAGAACTCCTACAATGAGCAGTTCTTC.

This clonotype was counted many times. The chain uses TRBV20-1 and TRBJ2-3, with TRBD1 as a possible D gene (6 bases). Germline loops: CDR1 DFQATT, CDR2 SNEGSKA (reference sequence). V was trimmed by 2 bases and J by 2 bases, leaving 11 bases between them. The length of the CDR3 is 14 residues. CDR3 nucleotides: TGCAGTGCTAGATCCCGGGACAACACAGATACGCAGTATTTT. This translates into CSARSRDNTDTQYF.

Many counts were recorded for this clonotype. The gene calls are TRBV27 and TRBJ2-1, with D perhaps matching TRBD2 (6 bases). V dropped 0 bases and J dropped 8 bases, with 17 bases sitting between them. The CDR3 is 16 residues long. Germline lookup yields CDR1 MNHEY and CDR2 SMNVEV (reference sequence). This CDR3 is CASSLSWDHWGDEQFF. CDR3 sequence (DNA): TGTGCCAGCAGTTTATCCTGGGACCACTGGGGGGATGAGCAGTTCTTC.

This clonotype was counted many times. The V call is TRBV12-3 or TRBV12-4, the J call TRBJ1-1, with no clear D. This CDR3 is built from 12 residues. V was trimmed by 2 bases and J by 4 bases, leaving 5 bases between them. The CDR3 nucleotides are TGTGCCAGCAGTTTAAGTTTCACTGAAGCTTTCTTT. The encoded protein is CASSLSFTEAFF.

This clonotype was recorded at least ten times. The chain has TRBV29-1 and TRBJ1-1; TRBD1 might be the D (5 bases). Trimming removed 0 bases from V and 5 bases from J, with 13 bases in between. Germline V lookup: CDR1 SQVTM, CDR2 ANQGSEA. This CDR3 is built from 14 residues. The DNA of the CDR3 is TGCAGCGTTGAAGACAATCGGGGGGGAACTGAAGCTTTCTTT. Its translation is CSVEDNRGGTEAFF.

This clonotype was seen many times. V gene TRBV7-9 combines with J gene TRBJ2-1; TRBD2 matches at 8 bases. Germline CDR1 reads SEHNR; CDR2 reads FQNEAQ (reference sequence). The CDR3 has 15 residues. The V and J ends lost 2 bases and 0 bases, in that order; junction bases with no gene match: 0. The chain's CDR3 is CASSLLAGSYNEQFF. The CDR3 coding sequence is TGTGCCAGCAGCTTACTAGCGGGCTCCTACAATGAGCAGTTCTTC. The variable domain in full, with the rest retrieved from reference TRBV7-9 and TRBJ2-1, is DTGVSQNPRHKITKRGQNVTFRCDPISEHNRLYWYRQTLGQGPEFLTYFQNEAQLEKSRLLSDRFSAERPKGSFSTLEIQRTEQGDSAMYLCASSLLAGSYNEQFFGPGTRLTVL.